This T cell receptor (beta chain) was sequenced for a study of blood T cell repertoires in COVID-19. Turning to the study itself: Acute and convalescent COVID-19 samples came from the United States, Italy and Spain. T cells, B-cell-depleted T cells, or PBMCs provided the cDNA or gDNA that served as material.

There are 15 residues in the CDR3. From germline, CDR1 is SGHTA and CDR2 FQGNSA. The V gene end was trimmed by 2 bases and the J gene end by 1 base; junction bases not matched to a gene: 1. The authors' processing: Estimated nucleated cell counts came from reference gene primer amplification. Data came from immunoSEQ multiplex PCR; TCRdb stores just in-frame clones and leaves some out. The V and J calls and clone size are taken from that table; D and trimming were inferred from the DNA. There are 130,000 to 150,000 clones in the sample; roughly nine tenths occur only once, and around 1.6% lies in the top ten.

This chain uses TRBV7-2 with TRBJ2-7; TRBD2 agrees at 11 bases. This TCR was sampled from a human donor in a cohort sampled during active COVID-19. Sequenced input: peripheral blood. The CDR3 is CASSLLAGGSYEQYF. CDR3 DNA sequence: TGTGCCAGCAGCTTACTAGCGGGGGGTTCCTACGAGCAGTACTTC.